The present T cell receptor (beta chain) was sequenced within a study of radiotherapy plus CTLA-4 blockade in lung cancer. Data came from immunoSEQ multiplex PCR; TCRdb stores just in-frame clones and leaves some out. Seen here are approximately 100,000 clones, under 90% observed once, and the top ten hold approximately 2.5%. Study observations and caveats: Blood TCR clones of tumor origin expanded after radiotherapy plus ipilimumab.

On this clone itself: The antigen is unknown.

Trimming shortened V by 6 bases and J by 0 bases, and 18 bases separated the two germline ends. Germline V CDR1 and CDR2: PRHDT, FYEKMQ (reference sequence). The CDR3 is 17 residues long. The specimen was peripheral blood, collected from a patient treated with radiotherapy plus ipilimumab. The chain carries TRBV13 and TRBJ1-3; possible D gene TRBD1, 6 bases. The sequence came from a human donor with non-small cell lung cancer that progressed on radiotherapy plus ipilimumab. Some clones in this sample may be carry-over from other donors' samples. CDR3 sequence (DNA): TGTGCCAGCAGTTCCCGGCTGGGGGCCTACTCTGGAAACACCATATATTTT. Its protein product is CASSSRLGAYSGNTIYF. Drawing the rest from reference TRBV13 and TRBJ1-3, the complete variable domain is AAGVIQSPRHLIKEKRETATLKCYPIPRHDTVYWYQQGPGQDPQFLISFYEKMQSDKGSIPDRFSAQQFSDYHSELNMSSLELGDSALYFCASSSRLGAYSGNTIYFGEGSWLTVV.